These 10 T cell receptor beta chains were all obtained from the same sample, sequenced in a study of blood T cell repertoires in COVID-19. Libraries were prepared by immunoSEQ multiplex PCR; TCRdb keeps only in-frame clonotypes and omits some of them. In the table there are approximately 220,000 clones, about four fifths of which are singletons. Sequencing was done on a sample of peripheral blood. The receptors here all came from a woman aged 70-85 years with acute or convalescent COVID-19.

The chain links TRBV19 to TRBJ2-7, with 8 bases lining up with TRBD1. J was trimmed by 4 bases and V by 3 bases; bases with no gene match: 8. Germline V gene data show CDR1 as LNHDA and CDR2 as SQIVND (reference sequence). The CDR3 has 15 amino acids. The CDR3 protein is CASSIGQGAAYEQYF. Written as DNA, the CDR3 is TGTGCCAGTAGTATCGGGCAGGGGGCGGCTTACGAGCAGTACTTC.

Worth noting for this clone: An end of the junction does not agree with germline; a read error may underlie this. This rearrangement joins TRBV5-6 to TRBJ2-7, with TRBD1 matching over 8 bases. Per the germline V gene, CDR1 is SGHDT and CDR2 is YYEEEE. The CDR3 covers 15 residues. For the CDR3, the DNA is TGTGCCAGCAACTTGCGGGACAGGTACTCCTACGAGCAGTACTTC. Amino acids: CASNLRDRYSYEQYF.

The rearrangement joins TRBV28 to TRBJ1-5, with 7 bases that match TRBD1. The CDR3 covers 15 residues. V dropped 5 bases and J dropped 7; count of bases not matched to a gene: 11. Germline CDR1 and CDR2: MDHEN and SYDVKM. The DNA for the CDR3 is TGTGCCAGCAGTACACCGACAGGGCGAGGCCAGCCCCAGCATTTT. This gives the protein CASSTPTGRGQPQHF.

V and J are TRBV9 and TRBJ2-1, with 7 bases aligning to TRBD2. The junction had 8 bases not matched to a gene; V was cut back by 0 bases and J by 8 bases. Germline CDR1 SGDLS, CDR2 YYNGEE. The CDR3 covers 15 residues. The CDR3 bases are TGTGCCAGCAGCGTAGCCCAGAGCGGGAATCATGAGCAGTTCTTC. Encoded protein: CASSVAQSGNHEQFF.

This clone was seen a few times. This sequence joins TRBV6-5 and TRBJ1-5; D remains ambiguous. The CDR3 loop spans 14 amino acids. Germline V gene lookup returns CDR1 MNHEY and CDR2 SVGAGI. The V end lost 8 bases, the J end lost 0 bases, and 11 bases lay between the germline ends. The CDR3 coding sequence is TGTGCCAGCTCTACAGACTATAGCAATCAGCCCCAGCATTTT. Protein: CASSTDYSNQPQHF.

V usage is TRBV5-5 and J usage is TRBJ2-3, with a weak D call TRBD1 (5 bases). The V end was cut by 2 bases, the J end by 4 bases, with 8 bases between. The CDR3 loop spans 13 amino acids. Germline lookup yields CDR1 SGHKS and CDR2 YYEKEE (reference sequence). The CDR3: CASSFRAPDTQYF. CDR3 nucleotide sequence: TGTGCCAGCAGCTTCAGGGCCCCAGATACGCAGTATTTT.

There are a few counts of this clone. V usage is TRBV5-5 and J usage is TRBJ2-2, with 7 bases aligning to TRBD2. CDR1 and CDR2 from the germline V gene are SGHKS and YYEKEE (reference sequence). V lost 6 bases, J lost 0 bases, and 5 bases stayed unmatched. The CDR3 consists of 15 residues. The CDR3 DNA follows: TGTGCCAGCATTCCGGGACTAACGAACACCGGGGAGCTGTTTTTT. The encoded protein is CASIPGLTNTGELFF. The full variable domain, rest sourced from reference TRBV5-5 and TRBJ2-2, is DAGVTQSPTHLIKTRGQQVTLRCSPISGHKSVSWYQQVLGQGPQFIFQYYEKEERGRGNFPDRFSARQFPNYSSELNVNALLLGDSALYLCASIPGLTNTGELFFGEGSRLTVL.

The rearrangement joins TRBV2 to TRBJ2-7, with 9 bases that match TRBD1. Germline V gives CDR1 SNHLY, CDR2 FYNNEI. This CDR3 spans 14 amino acids. Trimming took 5 bases from V and 5 from J; bases not matched to a gene: 7. The CDR3 nucleotides are TGTGCCAGCAGTCTTATAAGACAGGGGGACGAGCAGTACTTC. As protein: CASSLIRQGDEQYF.

The J gene is TRBJ1-5, the V gene TRBV2; 8 bases map to TRBD1. Germline CDR1 reads SNHLY; CDR2 reads FYNNEI. Trimming removed 7 bases from V and 6 bases from J; junction bases left unmatched: 5. The CDR3 is 13 residues long. CDR3 sequence reads: CASTGQGLQPQHF. For the CDR3, the DNA is TGTGCCAGCACCGGACAGGGTCTTCAGCCCCAGCATTTT.

The genes are TRBV7-9 and TRBJ1-6, with 8 nucleotides matching TRBD1. In germline, CDR1 is SEHNR, CDR2 FQNEAQ (reference sequence). The CDR3 extends over 14 amino acids. Losses at the gene ends were 6 bases for V and 5 bases for J; bases not matched to a gene: 3. CDR3 coding DNA: TGTGCCAGCAGGGGGGGACAGGATAATTCACCCCTCCACTTT. It translates to CASRGGQDNSPLHF.